This TCR beta chain was identified during a study of kidney transplant recipient with SARS-CoV-2 infection. TCRdb re-called the reads with MiXCR, one entry per CDR3 protein. The sample yields some 220,000 distinct CDR3 sequences, under 30% seen once. Regarding this clonotype: The junction and the germline gene differ at one end; a read error may be behind it.

This receptor was taken from a male patient aged 25-45 years who had COVID-19 and was a kidney transplant recipient. Some T cells could come from the graft donor. The specimen was a blood sample, collected at baseline and on day 111 from a kidney transplant recipient.

DNA of the CDR3: TGTGCCAGCAGGGACTCACTTAGCGGGGAAAGAGATACGCAGTATTTT. As protein: CASRDSLSGERDTQYF. The chain links TRBV6-4 to TRBJ2-3; TRBD2 agrees at 8 bases. CDR3 size: 16 residues. CDR1 and CDR2 from the germline V gene are MRHNA and SNTAGT.